This T cell receptor (beta chain) stems from a study of T cell repertoires in cytomegalovirus infection. On the study more broadly: HLA-B-restricted CMV epitopes that are well studied, plus recently identified HLA-C-restricted ones, were used by the study. CMV infection plus the matching HLA type was flagged by public TCR beta signatures.

The CDR3 runs 16 residues. Germline lookup yields CDR1 SGHVS and CDR2 FNYEAQ. Trimming took off 2 bases at V and 4 bases at J, with 17 bases between the two ends. In its sample, this clonotype was seen a few times. Its antigen is currently unknown. TCRdb reanalysed the reads using MiXCR and keeps one entry per CDR3 protein. The table shows about 830,000 distinct CDR3 sequences, with approximately 29% occurring only once. Findings of the study overall: HLA-C-restricted CMV clonotypes gave the most frequent clonotype in two of eight donors. The cumulative frequency of public TCR beta families distinguished individuals who carried CMV together with the relevant HLA.

This sample comprised cultured CD8+ T cells from PBMCs, obtained from culture after CMV antigen stimulation. The source of this sequence is a human donor in good health (CMV status not recorded). Some clones in this sample may be carry-over from other donors' samples. The rearrangement uses TRBV7-6 and TRBJ1-1, with D possibly being TRBD1 (5 bases). The CDR3 DNA is TGTGCCAGCAGCTTATCGACATTCGGAGGGACCACTGAAGCTTTCTTT. It translates to CASSLSTFGGTTEAFF.